Shown below are 6 T cell receptor beta chains from a single sample sequenced in a study of CD8+CD57+ T cells in acquired aplastic anemia. All sequencing subjects had displayed CD8+CD57+ cell expansion on flow cytometry. TCR beta VDJ combinations and CDR3 sequences were profiled from genomic DNA. TCRdb re-called the reads with MiXCR, one entry per CDR3 protein. Of more than 95,000 distinct CDR3 sequences in the sample, approximately 41% were seen once. Material: sorted CD4+, CD8+, or CD8+CD57+ T cells (not recorded which) from PBMCs. The receptor source for this set is a human donor with aplastic anemia.

This clonotype was counted at least ten times. The chain recombines TRBV19 with TRBJ1-2, with 10 bases lining up with TRBD1. CDR3 length: 16 residues. Trimming removed 5 bases from V and 4 bases from J; junction bases left unmatched: 10. Germline V CDR1 and CDR2: LNHDA, SQIVND (reference sequence). In nucleotides, the CDR3 is TGTGCCAGTAGTCCGGGGACAGGGGAGGTTAGCTATGGCTACACCTTC. Protein: CASSPGTGEVSYGYTF. Full variable domain (missing parts from reference TRBV19 and TRBJ1-2): DGGITQSPKYLFRKEGQNVTLSCEQNLNHDAMYWYRQDPGQGLRLIYYSQIVNDFQKGDIAEGYSVSREKKESFPLTVTSAQKNPTAFYLCASSPGTGEVSYGYTFGSGTRLTVV.

A few counts support this clonotype. A junction end diverges from the germline sequence, so it may reflect a read error. This sequence joins TRBV2 and TRBJ2-7; TRBD1 matches at 9 bases. Germline CDR1 is SNHLY and CDR2 is FYNNEI. This CDR3 has 14 amino acids. Here the CDR3 reads CASSPDRGSHEQYF. For the CDR3, the DNA is TGTGCCAGCTCACCGGACAGGGGCTCCCACGAGCAGTACTTC. The variable domain in full, completed from reference TRBV2 and TRBJ2-7, reads EPEVTQTPSHQVTQMGQEVILRCVPISNHLYFYWYRQILGQKVEFLVSFYNNEISEKSEIFDDQFSVERPDGSNFTLKIRSTKLEDSAMYFCASSPDRGSHEQYFGPGTRLTVT.

V is TRBV25-1 and J is TRBJ1-3; no definite D call. The V end was cut by 0 bases, the J end by 2 bases, with 11 bases between. Germline assignment: CDR1 MGHDK and CDR2 SYGVNS. The CDR3 loop spans 16 amino acids. The CDR3, as DNA: TGTGCCAGCAGTGAATATATGGGAGGGACTGGAAACACCATATATTTT. This gives the protein CASSEYMGGTGNTIYF.

The chain employs TRBV3-1 and TRBJ2-5; TRBD2 aligns across 7 bases. Germline CDR1 LGHDT, CDR2 YNNKEL (reference sequence). J was trimmed by 9 bases and V by 1 base; bases with no gene match: 8. This CDR3 is 14 amino acids long. This chain's CDR3 is CASSQGGRREAQYF. CDR3 in DNA: TGTGCCAGCAGCCAAGGTGGGAGACGGGAGGCCCAGTACTTC.

Only one count was recorded for this clonotype. A much larger clone lies a single base off, so this may be a read error. Since no conserved phenylalanine or tryptophan closes the CDR3, a read error is the likely cause. The V call is TRBV10-3, the J call TRBJ1-1, with TRBD1 as a possible D gene (6 bases). This CDR3 is built from 13 residues. Trimming removed 9 bases from V and 1 base from J, with 12 bases in between. Germline V lookup: CDR1 ENHRY, CDR2 SYGVKD. CDR3 sequence reads: CAMSGTQNTEAFS. For the CDR3, the DNA is TGTGCCATGTCCGGGACACAGAACACTGAAGCTTTCTCT.

The chain carries TRBV20-1 and TRBJ2-1; 7 bases agree with TRBD1. V lost 6 bases, J lost 0 bases, and 5 bases stayed unmatched. CDR1 and CDR2 (germline): DFQATT, SNEGSKA (reference sequence). The CDR3 contains 14 residues. The CDR3 sequence is CSAIRDSSYNEQFF. In DNA, the CDR3 is TGCAGTGCCATTCGGGACAGCTCCTACAATGAGCAGTTCTTC.